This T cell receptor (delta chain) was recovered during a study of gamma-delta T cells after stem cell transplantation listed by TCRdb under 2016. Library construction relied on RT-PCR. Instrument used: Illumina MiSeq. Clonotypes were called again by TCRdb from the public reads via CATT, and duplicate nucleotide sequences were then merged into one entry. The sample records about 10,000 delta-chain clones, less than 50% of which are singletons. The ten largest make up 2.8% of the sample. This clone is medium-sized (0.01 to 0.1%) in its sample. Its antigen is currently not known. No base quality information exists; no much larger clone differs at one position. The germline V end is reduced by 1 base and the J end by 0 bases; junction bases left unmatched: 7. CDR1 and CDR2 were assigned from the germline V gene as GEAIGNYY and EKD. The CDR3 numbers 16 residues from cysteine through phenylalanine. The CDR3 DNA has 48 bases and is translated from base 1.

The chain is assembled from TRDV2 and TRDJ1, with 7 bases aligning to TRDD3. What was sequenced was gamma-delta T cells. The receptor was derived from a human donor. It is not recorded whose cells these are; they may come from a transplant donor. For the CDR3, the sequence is CACDTRIRAYTDKLIF. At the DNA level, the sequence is TGTGCCTGTGACACTCGGATACGGGCCTACACCGATAAACTCATCTTT.